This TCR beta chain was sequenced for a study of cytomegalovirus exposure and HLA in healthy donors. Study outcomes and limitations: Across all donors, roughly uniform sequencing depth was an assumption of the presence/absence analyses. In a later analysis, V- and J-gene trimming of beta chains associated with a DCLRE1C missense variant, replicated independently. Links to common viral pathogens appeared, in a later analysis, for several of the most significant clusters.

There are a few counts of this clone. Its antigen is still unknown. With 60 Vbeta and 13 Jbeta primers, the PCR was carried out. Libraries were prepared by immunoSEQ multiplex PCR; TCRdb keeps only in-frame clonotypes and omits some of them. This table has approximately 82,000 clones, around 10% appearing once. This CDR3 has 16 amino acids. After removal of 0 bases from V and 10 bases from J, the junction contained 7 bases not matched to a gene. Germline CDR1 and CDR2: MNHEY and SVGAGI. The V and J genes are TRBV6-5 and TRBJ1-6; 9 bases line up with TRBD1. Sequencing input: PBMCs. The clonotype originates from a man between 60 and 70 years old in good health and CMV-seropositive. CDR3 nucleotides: TGTGCCAGCAGTTACTCGCGGGGACAGGGTGGATCACCCCTCCACTTT. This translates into CASSYSRGQGGSPLHF.